The present T cell receptor (beta chain) was sequenced within a study of radiotherapy plus CTLA-4 blockade in lung cancer. Study summary: Around 18% of enrolled patients responded objectively, and about 31% had disease control.

Those with chemo-refractory metastatic non-small-cell lung cancer were treated with focal radiation combined with CTLA-4 blockade using ipilimumab. Findings and caveats of the study: The best prediction of response reportedly came from early blood T cell clone dynamics, with interferon-beta.

The germline gives CDR1 MDHEN, CDR2 SYDVKM. There are 16 residues in the CDR3. V was cut by 9 bases and J by 0 bases, with 18 bases left in between. Profiling relied on immunoSEQ multiplex PCR, and the TCRdb table lists in-frame clones only, not all of them. The repertoire holds tens of thousands of clones, with 60% to 75% as singletons. Note on this clone: The antigen is unknown.

Sequencing used peripheral blood, obtained from a patient treated with radiotherapy plus ipilimumab. The receptor comes from a human donor with non-small cell lung cancer who had stable disease on radiotherapy plus ipilimumab. The V call is TRBV28, the J call TRBJ1-3; D might be TRBD1 (6 bases). DNA of the CDR3: TGTGCCAGTCTAACTTTCGGACAGAGCTCTGGAAACACCATATATTTT. It specifies CASLTFGQSSGNTIYF.